Included here is one T cell receptor beta chain sequence, with context. Its antigen remains unknown. The naive CD8 fraction comprised CD45RO-negative cells positively selected for CCR7 and excluded terminally differentiated effector memory CD45RA+ cells. This sample is drawn from a study of shared clonotypes between healthy human individuals. Study as a whole: Donor ages ranged 18 to 49 years: a couple of women, a few men.

Repertoires were generated with immunoSEQ multiplex PCR, while TCRdb's copy carries only in-frame clones and drops some. The sample includes some 2,000,000 clones, about 95% of them seen just once. Overall study findings and caveats: Rarefaction showed that sequencing of sorted subsets was incomplete (despite large depth).

The trim removed 4 bases at V and 3 bases at J, leaving 5 bases unmatched. This CDR3 has 16 amino acids. Germline V CDR1 and CDR2: SGDLS, YYNGEE. This sequence joins TRBV9 and TRBJ2-5; 14 nucleotides align to TRBD2. The clonotype comes from a young man in good health. Sequencing input: naive CD8+ T cells sorted from blood. Written as DNA, the CDR3 is TGTGCCAGCAGCTCGCGACTAGCGGGAGGGGAAGAGACCCAGTACTTC. It translates to CASSSRLAGGEETQYF.